Shown below are 6 T cell receptor beta chains from a single sample sequenced in a study of lymphopenia after photon versus proton radiotherapy. Sequencing was performed with immunoSEQ multiplex PCR; in TCRdb, only in-frame clones are kept and a portion is missing. The table has approximately 31,000 clones, about 80% seen once. The starting material was peripheral blood, obtained from a patient treated with proton-based radiotherapy. The source of these receptors is an older woman with pancreatic cancer.

This chain joins TRBV5-4 and TRBJ2-7; TRBD2 is a possible D gene (5 bases). V was pared by 0 bases and J by 0 bases, with 10 bases between. Germline V gene data show CDR1 as SGHNT and CDR2 as YYREEE (reference sequence). This CDR3 has 15 residues. CDR3 loop: CASSLDVGSSYEQYF. The CDR3 DNA reads as TGTGCCAGCAGCTTGGATGTAGGGAGCTCCTACGAGCAGTACTTC.

V gene TRBV27 combines with J gene TRBJ2-4, with 13 nucleotides matching TRBD2. Germline CDR1 and CDR2: MNHEY and SMNVEV (reference sequence). V shed 4 bases and J 3 bases; nucleotides not matched to a gene: 6. This CDR3 contains 17 residues. The CDR3 DNA reads TGTGCCAGCAGTTCCCGGACTAGCGGGGGACACAAAAACATTCAGTACTTC. As protein: CASSSRTSGGHKNIQYF.

This clone has more than one count but fewer than ten. This chain links TRBV19 with TRBJ2-5, with TRBD1 identical over 10 bases. CDR3 size: 15 residues. V shed 6 bases and J 4 bases; nucleotides not matched to a gene: 8. Germline CDR1 LNHDA, CDR2 SQIVND (reference sequence). In nucleotides, the CDR3 is TGTGCCAGTAGATCGGGACAGGGGAGAGGAGAGACCCAGTACTTC. It yields the protein CASRSGQGRGETQYF.

The gene calls are TRBV9 and TRBJ1-3; tentatively, D is TRBD1 (6 bases). Germline assignment: CDR1 SGDLS and CDR2 YYNGEE. The V gene lost 4 bases and the J gene lost 3 bases, with 11 bases spanning the gap. The CDR3 length is 14 residues. CDR3 sequence: CASSTGQSGNTIYF. CDR3 nucleotide sequence: TGTGCCAGCAGCACCGGACAGAGTGGAAACACCATATATTTT.

The V call is TRBV7-3, the J call TRBJ2-2; perhaps TRBD2 as D (5 bases). This CDR3 contains 16 residues. Deletions cut 0 bases from V and 2 bases from J, with 10 bases between. The V gene's germline CDR1 is SGHTA and CDR2 FQGTGA. CDR3 nucleotides: TGTGCCAGCAGCTTAACAGTGGGAGCCAACACCGGGGAGCTGTTTTTT. Translation: CASSLTVGANTGELFF.

The genes are TRBV19 and TRBJ2-6, with TRBD1 identical over 8 bases. This CDR3 is 16 amino acids long. Unmatched junction bases numbered 6, after V lost 6 bases and J lost 2 bases. The germline V gene has CDR1 LNHDA and CDR2 SQIVND (reference sequence). CDR3 coding DNA: TGTGCCAGTAGACCAATGACAGGGGCTGGGGCCAACGTCCTGACTTTC. This translates into CASRPMTGAGANVLTF.